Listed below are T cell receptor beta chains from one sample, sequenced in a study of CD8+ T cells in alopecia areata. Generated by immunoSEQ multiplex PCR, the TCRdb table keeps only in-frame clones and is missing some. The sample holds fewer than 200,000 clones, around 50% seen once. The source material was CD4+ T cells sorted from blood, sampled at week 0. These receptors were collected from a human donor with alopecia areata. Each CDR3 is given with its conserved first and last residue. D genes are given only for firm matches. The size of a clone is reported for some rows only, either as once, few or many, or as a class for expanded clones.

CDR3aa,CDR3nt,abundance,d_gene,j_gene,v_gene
CASSPILIGGRYEQYF,TGCGCCAGCAGCCCCATACTCATAGGGGGCCGGTACGAGCAGTACTTC,NA,TRBD1,TRBJ2-7,TRBV4-1
CASSRDRTNYGYTF,TGTGCCAGCAGCCGGGACAGAACTAACTATGGCTACACCTTC,NA,TRBD1,TRBJ1-2,TRBV7-2
CAWSVLGGAQHF,TGTGCCTGGAGTGTACTGGGGGGAGCCCAGCATTTT,NA,NA,TRBJ1-5,TRBV30
CASRKGGSAYGYTF,TGTGCCAGCCGCAAAGGGGGTTCCGCCTATGGCTACACCTTC,few,NA,TRBJ1-2,TRBV6-6
CATSREPDRYYEQYF,TGTGCCACCAGCAGAGAACCCGACAGATACTACGAGCAGTACTTC,NA,NA,TRBJ2-7,TRBV15
CASAWGQRSGELFF,TGTGCCAGCGCCTGGGGACAGAGGAGCGGGGAGCTGTTTTTT,NA,TRBD1,TRBJ2-2,TRBV5-6
CASRWEGPDTQYF,TGCGCCAGCAGATGGGAAGGCCCAGATACGCAGTATTTT,NA,NA,TRBJ2-3,TRBV5-1
CASSPRARGSNQPQHF,TGTGCCAGCAGCCCGCGGGCCAGGGGTAGCAATCAGCCCCAGCATTTT,NA,NA,TRBJ1-5,TRBV7-8
CSALNPLTPLDGYTF,TGCAGCGCTCTGAATCCCTTAACCCCCTTGGATGGCTACACCTTC,NA,NA,TRBJ1-2,TRBV29-1
CASSIGGGRSVNEQFF,TGTGCCAGTAGTATAGGTGGGGGCAGGTCCGTCAATGAGCAGTTCTTC,few,NA,TRBJ2-1,TRBV19
CSVAYSLGGNTIYF,TGCAGCGTTGCCTACTCCCTTGGGGGAAACACCATATATTTT,NA,NA,TRBJ1-3,TRBV29-1
CAWGTRMGYEQYF,TGTGCCTGGGGGACAAGGATGGGCTACGAGCAGTACTTC,NA,NA,TRBJ2-7,TRBV30
CSVGQDTYEQYF,TGCAGCGTAGGGCAGGATACCTACGAGCAGTACTTC,few,NA,TRBJ2-7,TRBV29-1
CSVRRTQETQYF,TGCAGCGTTAGACGGACCCAAGAGACCCAGTACTTC,few,NA,TRBJ2-5,TRBV29-1
CSVRTSGGTDTQYF,TGCAGCGTGAGGACTAGCGGGGGCACAGATACGCAGTATTTT,few,TRBD2,TRBJ2-3,TRBV29-1
CASSRTWEQYF,TGCGCCAGCAGTCGGACGTGGGAGCAGTACTTC,once,NA,TRBJ2-7,TRBV23-1